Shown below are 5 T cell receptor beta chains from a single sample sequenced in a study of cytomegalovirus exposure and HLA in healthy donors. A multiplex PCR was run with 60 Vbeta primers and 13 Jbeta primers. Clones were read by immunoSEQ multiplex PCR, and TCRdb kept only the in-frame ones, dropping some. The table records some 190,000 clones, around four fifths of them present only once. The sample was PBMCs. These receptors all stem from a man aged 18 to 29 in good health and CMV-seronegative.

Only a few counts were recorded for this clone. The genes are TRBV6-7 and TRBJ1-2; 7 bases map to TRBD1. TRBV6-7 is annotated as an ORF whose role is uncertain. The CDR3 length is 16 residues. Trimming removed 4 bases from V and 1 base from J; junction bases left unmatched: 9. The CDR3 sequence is CASSCLTGQGNYGYTF. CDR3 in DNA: TGTGCCAGCAGTTGCCTGACAGGGCAGGGTAACTATGGCTACACCTTC.

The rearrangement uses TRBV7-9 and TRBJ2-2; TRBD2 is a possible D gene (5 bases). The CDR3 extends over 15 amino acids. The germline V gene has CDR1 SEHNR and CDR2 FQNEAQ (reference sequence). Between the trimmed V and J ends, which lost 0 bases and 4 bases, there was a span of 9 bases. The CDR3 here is CASSLAGVLTGELFF. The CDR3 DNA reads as TGTGCCAGCAGCTTAGCCGGGGTCCTCACCGGGGAGCTGTTTTTT.

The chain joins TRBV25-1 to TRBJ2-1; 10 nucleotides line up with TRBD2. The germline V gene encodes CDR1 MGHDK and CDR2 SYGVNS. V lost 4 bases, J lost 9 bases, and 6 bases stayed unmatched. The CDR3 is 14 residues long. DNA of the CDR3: TGTGCCAGCAGTGGTAGCGGGAGGTATGGTGAGCAGTTCTTC. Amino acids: CASSGSGRYGEQFF.

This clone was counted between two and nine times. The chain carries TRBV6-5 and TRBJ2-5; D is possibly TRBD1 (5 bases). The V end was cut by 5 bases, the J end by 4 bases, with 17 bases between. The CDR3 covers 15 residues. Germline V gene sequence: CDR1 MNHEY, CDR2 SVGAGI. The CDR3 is CASSPRRREGETQYF. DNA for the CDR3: TGTGCCAGCAGTCCTCGCCGCAGGGAAGGAGAGACCCAGTACTTC.

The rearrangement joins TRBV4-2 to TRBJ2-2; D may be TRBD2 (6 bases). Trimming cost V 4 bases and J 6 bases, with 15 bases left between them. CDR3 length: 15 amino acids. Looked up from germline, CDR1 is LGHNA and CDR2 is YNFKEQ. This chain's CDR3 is CASSPTRIGAGELFF. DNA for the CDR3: TGTGCCAGCAGCCCGACTAGAATAGGAGCCGGGGAGCTGTTTTTT.